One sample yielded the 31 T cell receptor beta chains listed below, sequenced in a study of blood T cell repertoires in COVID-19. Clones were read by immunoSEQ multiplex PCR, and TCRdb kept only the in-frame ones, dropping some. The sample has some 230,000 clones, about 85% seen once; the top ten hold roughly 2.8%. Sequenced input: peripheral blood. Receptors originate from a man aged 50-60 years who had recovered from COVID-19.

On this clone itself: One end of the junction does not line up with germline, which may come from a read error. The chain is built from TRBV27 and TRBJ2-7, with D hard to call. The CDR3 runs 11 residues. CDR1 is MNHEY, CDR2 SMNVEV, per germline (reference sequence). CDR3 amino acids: CASLPSSEQYF. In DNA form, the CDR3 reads TGTGCCAGCCTTCCCTCCTCCGAGCAGTACTTC.

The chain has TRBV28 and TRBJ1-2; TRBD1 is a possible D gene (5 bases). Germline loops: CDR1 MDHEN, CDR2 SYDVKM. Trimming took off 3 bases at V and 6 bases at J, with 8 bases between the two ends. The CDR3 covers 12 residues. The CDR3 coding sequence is TGTGCCAGCAGTTTTTTACAGGATGGCTACACCTTC. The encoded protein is CASSFLQDGYTF.

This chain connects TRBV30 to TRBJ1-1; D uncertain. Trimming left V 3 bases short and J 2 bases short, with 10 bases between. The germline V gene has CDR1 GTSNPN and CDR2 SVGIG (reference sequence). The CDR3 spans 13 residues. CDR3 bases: TGTGCCTGGAGCGGGTTCTTAAACACTGAAGCTTTCTTT. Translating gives CAWSGFLNTEAFF.

DNA of the CDR3: TGTGCCACCAGTGATTTTCCCGGGACACCCTCCTACAATGAGCAGTTCTTC. Translation gives CATSDFPGTPSYNEQFF. The J gene is TRBJ2-1, the V gene TRBV24-1; a weak D match, TRBD1 (6 bases). With 1 base removed from V and 0 bases from J, the gap between germline ends came to 12 bases. CDR1 and CDR2 (germline): KGHDR, SFDVKD. The CDR3 runs 17 residues.

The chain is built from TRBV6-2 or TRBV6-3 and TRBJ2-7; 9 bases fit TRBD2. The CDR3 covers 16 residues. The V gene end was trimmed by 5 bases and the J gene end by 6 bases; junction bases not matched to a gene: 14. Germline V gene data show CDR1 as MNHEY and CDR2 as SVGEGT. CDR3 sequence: CASSDPGGSGRSEQYF. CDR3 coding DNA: TGTGCCAGCAGTGACCCCGGGGGTAGCGGGAGATCCGAGCAGTACTTC.

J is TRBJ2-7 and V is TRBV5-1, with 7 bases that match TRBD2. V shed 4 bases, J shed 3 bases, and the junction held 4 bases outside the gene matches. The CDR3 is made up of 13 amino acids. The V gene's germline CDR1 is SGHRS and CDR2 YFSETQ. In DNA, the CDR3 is TGCGCCAGCAGCGGGGAGGGGAGCTACGAGCAGTACTTC. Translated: CASSGEGSYEQYF. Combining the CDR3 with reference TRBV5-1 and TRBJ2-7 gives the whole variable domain KAGVTQTPRYLIKTRGQQVTLSCSPISGHRSVSWYQQTPGQGLQFLFEYFSETQRNKGNFPGRFSGRQFSNSRSEMNVSTLELGDSALYLCASSGEGSYEQYFGPGTRLTVT.

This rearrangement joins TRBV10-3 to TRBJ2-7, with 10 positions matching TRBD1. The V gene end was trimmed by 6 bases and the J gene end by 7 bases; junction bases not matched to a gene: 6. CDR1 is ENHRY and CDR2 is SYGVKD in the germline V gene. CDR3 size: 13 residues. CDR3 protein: CAIRSDRGREQYF. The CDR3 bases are TGTGCCATCAGGAGCGACAGGGGGCGTGAGCAGTACTTC.

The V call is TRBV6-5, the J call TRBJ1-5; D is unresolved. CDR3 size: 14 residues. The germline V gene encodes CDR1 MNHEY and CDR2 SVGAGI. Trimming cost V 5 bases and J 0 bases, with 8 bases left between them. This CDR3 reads CASSRLGSNQPQHF. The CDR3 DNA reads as TGTGCCAGCAGTAGACTCGGTAGCAATCAGCCCCAGCATTTT.

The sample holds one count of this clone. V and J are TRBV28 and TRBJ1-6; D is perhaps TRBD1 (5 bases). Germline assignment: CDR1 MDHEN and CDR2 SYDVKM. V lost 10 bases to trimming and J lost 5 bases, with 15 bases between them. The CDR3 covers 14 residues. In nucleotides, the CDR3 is TGTGCCACCCCCGGGGGAAGAAATAATTCACCCCTCCACTTT. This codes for CATPGGRNNSPLHF.

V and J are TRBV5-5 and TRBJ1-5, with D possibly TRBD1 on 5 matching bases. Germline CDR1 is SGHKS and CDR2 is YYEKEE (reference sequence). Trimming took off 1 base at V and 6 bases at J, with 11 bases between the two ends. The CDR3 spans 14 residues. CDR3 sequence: CASSLQGYSQPQHF. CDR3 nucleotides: TGTGCCAGCAGCTTGCAGGGCTATAGTCAGCCCCAGCATTTT.

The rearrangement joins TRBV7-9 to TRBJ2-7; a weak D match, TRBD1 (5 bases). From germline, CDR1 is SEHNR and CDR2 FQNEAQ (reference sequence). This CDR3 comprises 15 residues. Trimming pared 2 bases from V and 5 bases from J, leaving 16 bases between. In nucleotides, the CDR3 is TGTGCCAGCAGCTTACGTCAGGGAAAGGGCGACGAGCAGTACTTC. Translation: CASSLRQGKGDEQYF.

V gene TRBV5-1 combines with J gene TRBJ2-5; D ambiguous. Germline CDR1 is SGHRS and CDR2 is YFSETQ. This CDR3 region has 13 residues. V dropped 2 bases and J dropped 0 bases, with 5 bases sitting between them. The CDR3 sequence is CASSFLYQETQYF. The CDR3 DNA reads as TGCGCCAGCAGCTTCTTGTACCAAGAGACCCAGTACTTC.

CDR3 residues: CASSLQRIAGDRHTDTQYF. CDR3 DNA sequence: TGTGCCAGCAGCTTACAGCGGATAGCGGGAGATAGACACACAGATACGCAGTATTTT. The chain links TRBV7-8 to TRBJ2-3; TRBD2 agrees at 9 bases. This CDR3 has 19 amino acids. The V gene end was trimmed by 2 bases and the J gene end by 2 bases; junction bases not matched to a gene: 14. In germline, CDR1 is SGHVS, CDR2 FQNEAQ.

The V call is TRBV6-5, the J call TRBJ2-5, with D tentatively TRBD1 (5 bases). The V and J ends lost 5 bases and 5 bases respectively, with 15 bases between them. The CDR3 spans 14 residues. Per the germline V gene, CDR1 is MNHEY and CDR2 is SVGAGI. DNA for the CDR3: TGTGCCAGCAGTCCCTCGGGTTGGGGCGAGACCCAGTACTTC. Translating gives CASSPSGWGETQYF.

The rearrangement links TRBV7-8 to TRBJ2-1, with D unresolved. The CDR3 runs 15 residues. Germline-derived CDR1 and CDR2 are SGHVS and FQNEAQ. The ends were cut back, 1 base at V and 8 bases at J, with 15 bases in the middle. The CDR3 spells CASSLGHHSSYEQFF. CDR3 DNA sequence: TGTGCCAGCAGCTTAGGCCATCATAGCAGCTATGAGCAGTTCTTC.

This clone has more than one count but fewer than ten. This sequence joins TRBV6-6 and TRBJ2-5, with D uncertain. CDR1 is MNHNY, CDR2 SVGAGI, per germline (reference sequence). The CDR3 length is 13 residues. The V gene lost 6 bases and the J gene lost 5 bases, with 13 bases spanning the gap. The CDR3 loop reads CASSPQARETQYF. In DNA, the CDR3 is TGTGCCAGCAGCCCTCAGGCCAGGGAGACCCAGTACTTC.

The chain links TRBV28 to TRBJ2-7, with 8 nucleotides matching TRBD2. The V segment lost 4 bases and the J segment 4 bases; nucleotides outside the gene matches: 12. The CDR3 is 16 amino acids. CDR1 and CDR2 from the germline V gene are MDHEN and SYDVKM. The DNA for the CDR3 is TGTGCCAGCAGTTGGCTGGGGGGGAGCGGGAGTTACGAGCAGTACTTC. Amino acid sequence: CASSWLGGSGSYEQYF.

The CDR3 coding sequence is TGTGCCAGCAGTGTCTCCTGGACAGGGGGCGATGAGCATGGCTACACCTTC. This sequence encodes CASSVSWTGGDEHGYTF. The chain couples TRBV6-4 to TRBJ1-2; 11 bases align to TRBD1. The V gene end was trimmed by 4 bases and the J gene end by 6 bases; junction bases not matched to a gene: 13. The CDR3 spans 17 residues. CDR1 is MRHNA and CDR2 is SNTAGT in the germline V gene.

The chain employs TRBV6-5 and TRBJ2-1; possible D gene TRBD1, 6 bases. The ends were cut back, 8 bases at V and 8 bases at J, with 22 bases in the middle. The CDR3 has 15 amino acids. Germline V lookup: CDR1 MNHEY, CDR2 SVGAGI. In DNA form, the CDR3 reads TGTGCCAGCGGAGTTAGGGGGTGGCACGGTGATGAGCAGTTCTTC. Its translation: CASGVRGWHGDEQFF.

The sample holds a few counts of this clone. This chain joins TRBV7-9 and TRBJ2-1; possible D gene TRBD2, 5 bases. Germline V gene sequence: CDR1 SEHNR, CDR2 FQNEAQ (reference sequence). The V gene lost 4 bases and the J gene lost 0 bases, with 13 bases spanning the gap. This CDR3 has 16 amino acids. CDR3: CASSSDPRGSYNEQFF. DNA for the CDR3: TGTGCCAGCAGCTCGGACCCCCGGGGCTCCTACAATGAGCAGTTCTTC. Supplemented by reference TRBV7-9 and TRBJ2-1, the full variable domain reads DTGVSQNPRHKITKRGQNVTFRCDPISEHNRLYWYRQTLGQGPEFLTYFQNEAQLEKSRLLSDRFSAERPKGSFSTLEIQRTEQGDSAMYLCASSSDPRGSYNEQFFGPGTRLTVL.

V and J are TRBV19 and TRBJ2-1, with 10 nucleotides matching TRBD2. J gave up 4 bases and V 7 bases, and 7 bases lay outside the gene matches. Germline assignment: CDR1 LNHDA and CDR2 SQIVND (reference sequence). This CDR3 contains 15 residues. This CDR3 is CASKISSGRYNEQFF. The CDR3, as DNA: TGTGCCAGTAAGATTAGTAGCGGGAGGTACAATGAGCAGTTCTTC.

The CDR3 DNA reads as TGTGCCAGCAGCCAAGGGAGTTTCGGCGAAGAGACCCAGTACTTC. Protein product: CASSQGSFGEETQYF. This rearrangement joins TRBV4-2 to TRBJ2-5; D call uncertain. This CDR3 spans 15 amino acids. CDR1 is LGHNA, CDR2 YNFKEQ, per germline. The V and J ends lost 1 base and 3 bases respectively, with 12 bases between them.

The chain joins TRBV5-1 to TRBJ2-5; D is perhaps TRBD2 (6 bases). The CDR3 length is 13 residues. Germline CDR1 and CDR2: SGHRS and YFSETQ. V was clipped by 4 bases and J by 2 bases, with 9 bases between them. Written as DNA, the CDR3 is TGCGCCAGCAGCGGGGGGTTACAAGAGACCCAGTACTTC. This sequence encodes CASSGGLQETQYF.

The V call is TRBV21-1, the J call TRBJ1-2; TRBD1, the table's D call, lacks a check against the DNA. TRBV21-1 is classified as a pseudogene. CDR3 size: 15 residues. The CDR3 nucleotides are TGTGCCAGCAGCAAAATGTACAGGGGGTTGTATGGCTACACCTTC. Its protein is CASSKMYRGLYGYTF.

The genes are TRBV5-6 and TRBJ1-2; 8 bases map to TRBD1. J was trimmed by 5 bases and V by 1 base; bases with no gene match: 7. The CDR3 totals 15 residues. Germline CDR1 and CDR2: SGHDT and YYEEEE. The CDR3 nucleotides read TGTGCCAGCAGCTTGACGGACAGGGAATTGTATGGCTACACCTTC. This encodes CASSLTDRELYGYTF.

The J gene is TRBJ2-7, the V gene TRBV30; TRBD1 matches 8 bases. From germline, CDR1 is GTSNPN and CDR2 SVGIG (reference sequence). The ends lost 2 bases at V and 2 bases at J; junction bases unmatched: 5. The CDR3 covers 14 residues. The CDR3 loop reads CAWSWQGATYEQYF. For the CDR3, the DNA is TGTGCCTGGAGTTGGCAGGGGGCCACCTACGAGCAGTACTTC.

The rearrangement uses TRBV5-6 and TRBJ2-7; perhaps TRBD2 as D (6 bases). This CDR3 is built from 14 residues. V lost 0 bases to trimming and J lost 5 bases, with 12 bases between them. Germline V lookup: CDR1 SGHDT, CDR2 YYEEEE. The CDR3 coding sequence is TGTGCCAGCAGCTTGGCGGGCGGGACCAACGAGCAGTACTTC. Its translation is CASSLAGGTNEQYF.

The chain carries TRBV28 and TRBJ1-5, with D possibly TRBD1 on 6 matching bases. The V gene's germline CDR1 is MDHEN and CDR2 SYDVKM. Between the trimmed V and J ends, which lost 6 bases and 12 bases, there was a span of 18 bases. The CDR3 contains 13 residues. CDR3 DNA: TGTGCCAGCAGCCCTTACAGGGCCGACGTCCAGCATTTT. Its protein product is CASSPYRADVQHF.

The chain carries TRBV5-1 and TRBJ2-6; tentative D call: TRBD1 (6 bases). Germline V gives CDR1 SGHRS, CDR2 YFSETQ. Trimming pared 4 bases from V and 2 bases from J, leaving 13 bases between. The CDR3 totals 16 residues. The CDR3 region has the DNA TGCGCCAGCAGCCGGGAACAGGGAACTGGGGCCAACGTCCTGACTTTC. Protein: CASSREQGTGANVLTF.

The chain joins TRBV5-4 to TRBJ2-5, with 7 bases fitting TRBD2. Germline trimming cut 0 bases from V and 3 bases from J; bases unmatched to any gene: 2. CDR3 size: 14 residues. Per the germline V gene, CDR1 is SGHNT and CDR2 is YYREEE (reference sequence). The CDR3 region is CASSLELAEETQYF. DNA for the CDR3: TGTGCCAGCAGCTTGGAGCTAGCGGAAGAGACCCAGTACTTC.

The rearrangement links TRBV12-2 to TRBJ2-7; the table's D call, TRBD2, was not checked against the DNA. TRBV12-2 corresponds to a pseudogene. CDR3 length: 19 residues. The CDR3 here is CASRLARTSGSPANYEQYF. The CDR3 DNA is TGTGCAAGTCGCTTAGCAAGGACTAGCGGGAGTCCGGCAAACTACGAGCAGTACTTC.